This T cell receptor (beta chain) appears in the sequencing data of a study of type 1 and type 2 diabetes patients. General study findings and limits: Groups were not age- or gender-matched, which may bias interpretation.

As concerns this clonotype: The antigen is unknown.

Genomic DNA was the PCR template. Multiplex PCR with 30 forward and 13 reverse primers amplified the TCR beta CDR3. TCRdb used MiXCR to reprocess the multiplex PCR reads, holding one entry per CDR3 protein. Here the sample spans 270,000 or so distinct CDR3 sequences, around 47% being singletons. Per the germline V gene, CDR1 is MGHDK and CDR2 is SYGVNS. The CDR3 is made up of 13 amino acids. The ends were cut back, 5 bases at V and 7 bases at J, with 14 bases in the middle. Specimen: peripheral blood mononuclear cells (PBMCs). This TCR was recovered from a young man with type 2 diabetes. The chain has TRBV25-1 and TRBJ1-2, with unresolved D. The CDR3 reads CASSLEVGGGYTF. The CDR3 nucleotides read TGTGCCAGCAGTTTAGAAGTTGGAGGTGGCTACACCTTC.